A single sample gave rise to the 31 T cell receptor beta chains below, sequenced in a study of beta chain features in type 1 diabetes. General study results and limits: In every one of the four CD4+ subsets, TCRB CDR3s were moderately but significantly shorter in Type 1 diabetes patients.

Reverse transcribing all isolated RNA meant expressed TCRB transcripts were sequenced. Using immunoSEQ multiplex PCR, the repertoire was profiled, and TCRdb retains in-frame clones only, with some absent. The sample lists 120,000 or so clones; about 18% were seen once. No cognate antigen is known for these TCRs. Sequencing used central memory CD4+ T cells from blood. The receptor source for this set is a young man with type 1 diabetes.

This clone was counted a few times. The chain joins TRBV10-3 to TRBJ2-7; TRBD1 is a possible D gene (6 bases). Trimming took 3 bases from V and 5 from J, leaving 14 bases between them. Germline assignment: CDR1 ENHRY and CDR2 SYGVKD. The CDR3 totals 14 residues. The CDR3 spells CAISEGGFNHEQYF. CDR3 sequence (DNA): TGTGCCATCAGTGAAGGGGGATTTAACCACGAGCAGTACTTC.

CDR3 in DNA: TGCAGTGCCTCGGAGATTAATGAGCAGTTCTTC. Amino acids: CSASEINEQFF. This rearrangement joins TRBV20-1 to TRBJ2-1; no clear D. The CDR3 is 11 amino acids. Germline V CDR1 and CDR2: DFQATT, SNEGSKA (reference sequence). Trimming took 6 bases from V and 7 from J, leaving 10 bases between them.

This clone was detected only a few times. The chain is built from TRBV25-1 and TRBJ1-1; TRBD1 aligns across 8 bases. The junction had 7 bases not matched to a gene; V was cut back by 4 bases and J by 6 bases. The CDR3 length is 14 residues. Germline assignment: CDR1 MGHDK and CDR2 SYGVNS. For the CDR3, the DNA is TGTGCCAGCAGTGGCGCGACAGGGGTGGCTGAAGCTTTCTTT. Protein: CASSGATGVAEAFF.

The CDR3 DNA follows: TGCGCCAGCAGCTTGGACATCTTTCCCGGGGCCAACGTCCTGACTTTC. Amino acids: CASSLDIFPGANVLTF. The chain employs TRBV5-1 and TRBJ2-6; D gene ambiguous. The ends were cut back, 0 bases at V and 4 bases at J, with 11 bases in the middle. Germline CDR1 SGHRS, CDR2 YFSETQ. CDR3 size: 16 residues.

This clone was detected only a few times. The DNA is omitted, as the CDR3 cannot be located on it reliably, and the CDR3 follows TCRdb's listing. This chain joins TRBV2 and TRBJ2-7; TRBD1 is taken as the D call from the table, unchecked against the DNA. Germline CDR1 is SNHLY and CDR2 is FYNNEI. From its first to its last residue, the CDR3 has 17 amino acids. The CDR3 sequence is CASSFGPGQPASYEQYF.

The rearrangement joins TRBV29-1 to TRBJ2-1, with 12 nucleotides matching TRBD2. J was trimmed by 7 bases and V by 4 bases; bases with no gene match: 20. This CDR3 has 19 amino acids. CDR1 is SQVTM, CDR2 ANQGSEA, per germline. The CDR3, as DNA: TGCAGCGTTGTGGTCCAGGGATGGCTAGCGGGAGGGGTAAGGAATGAGCAGTTCTTC. It encodes CSVVVQGWLAGGVRNEQFF.

The chain carries TRBV18 and TRBJ2-3, with D unclear. In germline, CDR1 is KGHSH, CDR2 LQKENI. Trimming removed 2 bases from V and 2 bases from J, with 14 bases in between. The length of the CDR3 is 16 residues. The DNA of the CDR3 is TGTGCCAGCTCACCAAATAGAGCCTGGGACACAGATACGCAGTATTTT. It yields the protein CASSPNRAWDTDTQYF.

This clone was observed a few times. The J gene is TRBJ2-1, the V gene TRBV19, with 7 bases that match TRBD1. The CDR3 contains 12 residues. CDR1 LNHDA and CDR2 SQIVND come from the germline V gene (reference sequence). V lost 8 bases and J lost 6; bases outside the gene matches: 4. In nucleotides, the CDR3 is TGTGCCAGTGAGGGGGCTCTCAATGAGCAGTTCTTC. The encoded protein is CASEGALNEQFF. Full variable domain (remainder filled in from reference TRBV19 and TRBJ2-1): DGGITQSPKYLFRKEGQNVTLSCEQNLNHDAMYWYRQDPGQGLRLIYYSQIVNDFQKGDIAEGYSVSREKKESFPLTVTSAQKNPTAFYLCASEGALNEQFFGPGTRLTVL.

This clone was observed a few times. The rearrangement joins TRBV5-1 to TRBJ2-3; no clear D gene. The germline V gene has CDR1 SGHRS and CDR2 YFSETQ. Trimming left V 1 base short and J 0 bases short, with 12 bases between. The CDR3 runs 16 residues. The CDR3 region is CASSLTVGPSTDTQYF. CDR3 bases: TGCGCCAGCAGCTTGACTGTAGGGCCTAGCACAGATACGCAGTATTTT.

This chain links TRBV7-9 with TRBJ2-3; D not resolved. Germline CDR1 reads SEHNR; CDR2 reads FQNEAQ (reference sequence). The CDR3 consists of 11 residues. Trimming stripped 11 bases from V and 4 bases from J, with 10 bases between. Here the CDR3 DNA reads TGTGCCCGCGGTGGATCAGATACGCAGTATTTT. This translates into CARGGSDTQYF.

This clone was detected a few times. Only one base separates this from a far larger clonotype, so it likely reflects a read error. The chain recombines TRBV27 with TRBJ2-5, with D possibly matching TRBD1 (5 bases). Gene TRBJ2-7 matches the end of the DNA better, so the J call may be wrong. This CDR3 is built from 15 residues. CDR1 MNHEY and CDR2 SMNVEV come from the germline V gene (reference sequence). The DNA of the CDR3 is TGTGCCAGCAGGCACTCCCGCCAGGGTGTCCACGAGCAGTACTTC. Translation gives CASRHSRQGVHEQYF.

This clone was seen a few times. The rearrangement links TRBV7-8 to TRBJ1-5; D ambiguous. CDR1 and CDR2 (germline): SGHVS, FQNEAQ. This CDR3 is 13 amino acids long. Trimming shortened V by 5 bases and J by 4 bases, and 9 bases separated the two germline ends. CDR3 amino acids: CASSLRVNQPQHF. For the CDR3, the DNA is TGTGCCAGCAGCCTACGGGTTAATCAGCCCCAGCATTTT.

The chain has TRBV6-5 and TRBJ2-3, with D uncertain. The CDR3 runs 15 residues. The germline gives CDR1 MNHEY, CDR2 SVGAGI. Deletions cut 5 bases from V and 0 bases from J, with 12 bases between. The CDR3 protein is CASSLRLPSTDTQYF. CDR3 coding DNA: TGTGCCAGCAGTCTCCGACTCCCCAGCACAGATACGCAGTATTTT.

This clone was picked up a small number of times. The V and J genes are TRBV29-1 and TRBJ1-3; tentatively, D is TRBD1 (6 bases). The CDR3 covers 13 residues. CDR1 is SQVTM, CDR2 ANQGSEA, per germline. V shed 7 bases and J shed 3 bases, with 13 bases lying between them. The CDR3 DNA sequence: TGCAGCGCTACCCCAGGGGATGGAAACACCATATATTTT. It translates to CSATPGDGNTIYF.

This clone was counted between two and nine times. The rearrangement uses TRBV9 and TRBJ2-5, with a weak D call TRBD1 (5 bases). CDR1 is SGDLS, CDR2 YYNGEE, per germline. Trimming pared 3 bases from V and 3 bases from J, leaving 12 bases between. The CDR3 length is 14 residues. The CDR3 loop reads CASSAPGSEETQYF. The CDR3 DNA reads as TGTGCCAGCAGCGCCCCAGGGTCGGAAGAGACCCAGTACTTC.

The genes are TRBV25-1 and TRBJ2-2; TRBD1 matches 9 bases. CDR1 MGHDK and CDR2 SYGVNS come from the germline V gene. The length of the CDR3 is 15 residues. After removal of 4 bases from V and 5 bases from J, the junction contained 5 bases not matched to a gene. The CDR3 sequence is CASSVPGTGTGELFF. The DNA of the CDR3 is TGTGCCAGCAGTGTACCCGGGACAGGGACCGGGGAGCTGTTTTTT.

The genes are TRBV28 and TRBJ1-3, with unresolved D. This CDR3 comprises 12 residues. V dropped 5 bases and J dropped 8 bases, with 10 bases sitting between them. The germline CDR1 and CDR2 sequences are MDHEN and SYDVKM. DNA for the CDR3: TGTGCCAGCAGTCCCCATAGGGACACCATATATTTT. It translates to CASSPHRDTIYF.

This clone was seen only a few times. The chain recombines TRBV2 with TRBJ1-4; D is ambiguous. Between the trimmed V and J ends, which lost 6 bases and 8 bases, there was a span of 7 bases. Germline V gives CDR1 SNHLY, CDR2 FYNNEI. CDR3 size: 11 residues. CDR3 protein: CASSLSEKLFF. The CDR3 nucleotides read TGTGCCAGCAGCTTAAGCGAAAAACTGTTTTTT.

About this clone itself: This same CDR3 is encoded by further DNA sequences in the sample. The V gene is TRBV19, the J gene TRBJ2-6; D remains ambiguous. V lost 4 bases and J 0 bases, leaving 1 base between the germline ends. CDR3 length: 13 amino acids. In germline, CDR1 is LNHDA, CDR2 SQIVND (reference sequence). The CDR3 coding sequence is TGTGCCAGTAGTAACTCTGGGGCCAACGTCCTGACTTTC. This sequence encodes CASSNSGANVLTF.

The V call is TRBV29-1, the J call TRBJ2-7; TRBD2 is a possible D gene (6 bases). From germline, CDR1 is SQVTM and CDR2 ANQGSEA. The CDR3 sequence is 14 residues long. Trimming cost V 0 bases and J 0 bases, with 9 bases left between them. DNA of the CDR3: TGCAGCGTTGAAGATGCGGGAATCTCCTACGAGCAGTACTTC. Translation: CSVEDAGISYEQYF.

A single count supports this clone. The chain recombines TRBV11-2 with TRBJ2-2; 9 bases map to TRBD2. CDR3 length: 17 residues. Germline V lookup: CDR1 SGHAT, CDR2 FQNNGV. The V gene end was trimmed by 0 bases and the J gene end by 6 bases; junction bases not matched to a gene: 8. The CDR3 sequence is CASSLDLREGRAGELFF. The CDR3 DNA reads TGTGCCAGCAGCTTAGATTTGCGGGAGGGCCGCGCCGGGGAGCTGTTTTTT.

In this sample, this clone turned up a few times. The rearrangement links TRBV6-1 to TRBJ1-2; possibly TRBD1 for D (5 bases). Trimming left V 1 base short and J 8 bases short, with 17 bases between. The CDR3 has 15 residues. CDR1 is MNHNS and CDR2 is SASEGT in the germline V gene. The CDR3 sequence: CASSEVTGAPLGYTF. CDR3 nucleotides: TGTGCCAGCAGTGAAGTCACCGGGGCGCCGCTGGGCTACACCTTC.

This clone has a handful of counts. The chain is built from TRBV7-9 and TRBJ1-2; TRBD1 matches 7 bases. The V and J ends lost 6 bases and 8 bases, in that order; junction bases with no gene match: 6. Germline CDR1 is SEHNR and CDR2 is FQNEAQ (reference sequence). CDR3 length equals 12 residues. CDR3 region: CASSYDRVGYTF. For the CDR3, the DNA is TGTGCCAGCAGTTACGACAGGGTAGGCTACACCTTC. Supplemented by reference TRBV7-9 and TRBJ1-2, the full variable domain reads DTGVSQNPRHKITKRGQNVTFRCDPISEHNRLYWYRQTLGQGPEFLTYFQNEAQLEKSRLLSDRFSAERPKGSFSTLEIQRTEQGDSAMYLCASSYDRVGYTFGSGTRLTVV.

The rearrangement uses TRBV28 and TRBJ2-7, with TRBD2 matching over 7 bases. Losses at the gene ends were 3 bases for V and 1 base for J; bases not matched to a gene: 12. This CDR3 region has 17 residues. The germline V gene has CDR1 MDHEN and CDR2 SYDVKM. For the CDR3, the DNA is TGTGCCAGCAGTTTCTCAGAGGGGAGGGCCCCATCCTACGAGCAGTACTTC. Amino acids: CASSFSEGRAPSYEQYF.

This chain joins TRBV7-3 and TRBJ1-1, with TRBD1 as a possible D gene (6 bases). The CDR3 sequence is 16 residues long. The V end lost 0 bases, the J end lost 1 base, and 12 bases lay between the germline ends. Germline values: CDR1 SGHTA, CDR2 FQGTGA. The CDR3 nucleotides read TGTGCCAGCAGCTTAACCCTTGCGACAGGGAACACTGAAGCTTTCTTT. As protein: CASSLTLATGNTEAFF.

The CDR3 protein is CASSSPGGYEQYF. For the CDR3, the DNA is TGTGCCAGCAGCTCCCCAGGGGGCTACGAGCAGTACTTC. The chain recombines TRBV7-9 with TRBJ2-7; the match to TRBD1 covers 7 bases. The ends lost 4 bases at V and 3 bases at J; junction bases unmatched: 3. CDR1 is SEHNR, CDR2 FQNEAQ, per germline (reference sequence). The CDR3 consists of 13 residues.

This sequence joins TRBV5-4 and TRBJ2-3, with 9 nucleotides matching TRBD2. Germline CDR1 and CDR2: SGHNT and YYREEE (reference sequence). With 0 bases clipped from V and 0 bases from J, the junction kept 2 bases outside the gene matches. The CDR3 contains 16 residues. Here the CDR3 DNA reads TGTGCCAGCAGCTTGGCCGGACTAGCGAGCACAGATACGCAGTATTTT. Translated, it gives CASSLAGLASTDTQYF. Full variable domain (rest looked up from reference TRBV5-4 and TRBJ2-3): ETGVTQSPTHLIKTRGQQVTLRCSSQSGHNTVSWYQQALGQGPQFIFQYYREEENGRGNFPPRFSGLQFPNYSSELNVNALELDDSALYLCASSLAGLASTDTQYFGPGTRLTVL.

V and J are TRBV7-2 and TRBJ2-1, with 9 bases identical to TRBD2. The CDR3 totals 16 residues. The ends lost 4 bases at V and 3 bases at J; junction bases unmatched: 7. Germline V gene lookup returns CDR1 SGHTA and CDR2 FQGNSA. CDR3 sequence (DNA): TGTGCCAGCAGCTCGACTAGCGGCGGCCTCTACAATGAGCAGTTCTTC. This codes for CASSSTSGGLYNEQFF.

This clone has a handful of counts. The genes are TRBV4-2 and TRBJ2-3, with TRBD1 as a possible D gene (6 bases). The germline V and J ends were trimmed by 1 base and 1 base, with 12 bases remaining between them. This CDR3 is built from 16 residues. The germline gives CDR1 LGHNA, CDR2 YNFKEQ. CDR3 nucleotides: TGTGCCAGCAGCCAAGCCCGACAGGTCCGCACAGATACGCAGTATTTT. Its protein product is CASSQARQVRTDTQYF.

This clone turned up a few times. The rearrangement links TRBV7-8 to TRBJ2-3; TRBD2 agrees at 9 bases. CDR1 SGHVS and CDR2 FQNEAQ come from the germline V gene. The trim removed 1 base at V and 2 bases at J, leaving 4 bases unmatched. The CDR3 runs to 16 residues. The CDR3 DNA is TGTGCCAGCAGCTTAGGGCTAGCGGGGCCCACAGATACGCAGTATTTT. Protein product: CASSLGLAGPTDTQYF.

CDR3 sequence: CASSPEYGRPSNQPQHF. CDR3 nucleotide sequence: TGTGCCAGCTCACCTGAGTACGGCAGACCTAGCAATCAGCCCCAGCATTTT. The V call is TRBV18, the J call TRBJ1-5; no reliable D call. V was trimmed by 3 bases and J by 0 bases, leaving 15 bases between them. Germline assignment: CDR1 KGHSH and CDR2 LQKENI. This CDR3 spans 17 amino acids.